Each of the 19 T cell receptor beta chains below was sequenced from the same sample in a study of STAT5B mutations in CD4+ large granular lymphocyte leukemia. Assay used: immunoSEQ multiplex PCR; TCRdb lists only in-frame clones, some missing. The sample carries around 30,000 clones, around four fifths recorded once. Sequencing was performed on CD4+ T cells from blood buffy coats. All receptors derive from a human donor in good health.

The chain recombines TRBV5-1 with TRBJ2-2; TRBD1 matches 9 bases. Germline V CDR1 and CDR2: SGHRS, YFSETQ. The trim removed 2 bases at V and 4 bases at J, leaving 9 bases unmatched. CDR3 length: 17 amino acids. The CDR3 loop is CASSLVPQGAGTGELFF. CDR3 DNA: TGCGCCAGCAGCTTAGTACCACAGGGGGCGGGCACCGGGGAGCTGTTTTTT.

The chain links TRBV19 to TRBJ2-7; D might be TRBD2 (6 bases). There are 12 residues in the CDR3. CDR1 and CDR2 (germline): LNHDA, SQIVND (reference sequence). Trimming stripped 8 bases from V and 3 bases from J, with 11 bases between. The CDR3, as DNA: TGTGCCAGTGGGCGCGGGAACTACGAGCAGTACTTC. Protein product: CASGRGNYEQYF.

The chain employs TRBV10-3 and TRBJ2-1; D not certain. Germline lookup yields CDR1 ENHRY and CDR2 SYGVKD. The CDR3 spans 14 residues. With 1 base removed from V and 9 bases from J, the gap between germline ends came to 13 bases. The CDR3 spells CAISELGPGSEQFF. The CDR3 coding sequence is TGTGCCATCAGTGAGTTGGGCCCGGGTAGTGAGCAGTTCTTC.

This clone is termed medium-sized. The chain uses TRBV7-2 and TRBJ1-5; the D is unclear. V lost 5 bases, J lost 5 bases, and 16 bases lay in between. CDR1 SGHTA and CDR2 FQGNSA come from the germline V gene. This CDR3 is built from 15 residues. CDR3 DNA sequence: TGTGCCAGCAGCATAGAAAGAGGGCTACATCAGCCCCAGCATTTT. Protein: CASSIERGLHQPQHF. The variable domain in full, completed from reference TRBV7-2 and TRBJ1-5, reads GAGVSQSPSNKVTEKGKDVELRCDPISGHTALYWYRQSLGQGLEFLIYFQGNSAPDKSGLPSDRFSAERTGGSVSTLTIQRTQQEDSAVYLCASSIERGLHQPQHFGDGTRLSIL.

The chain combines TRBV5-1 with TRBJ2-7, with D perhaps TRBD1 (5 bases). V lost 2 bases and J 2 bases, leaving 11 bases between the germline ends. There are 14 residues in the CDR3. CDR1 is SGHRS, CDR2 YFSETQ, per germline. The CDR3 here is CASSFGRATYEQYF. The CDR3 DNA is TGCGCCAGCAGCTTCGGCAGGGCTACCTACGAGCAGTACTTC.

The rearrangement joins TRBV6-5 to TRBJ2-4; D uncertain. The germline V and J ends were trimmed by 6 bases and 0 bases, with 12 bases remaining between them. The CDR3 consists of 15 residues. The germline V gene has CDR1 MNHEY and CDR2 SVGAGI. CDR3 sequence: CASSPLLGAKNIQYF. In nucleotides, the CDR3 is TGTGCCAGCAGCCCCCTCCTGGGAGCCAAAAACATTCAGTACTTC.

The chain recombines TRBV19 with TRBJ2-1; TRBD2 aligns across 9 bases. CDR3 length equals 13 residues. The V segment lost 8 bases and the J segment 8 bases; nucleotides outside the gene matches: 7. Germline lookup yields CDR1 LNHDA and CDR2 SQIVND (reference sequence). The CDR3: CASGWRGRDEQFF. The CDR3 bases are TGTGCCAGTGGTTGGCGCGGGAGGGATGAGCAGTTCTTC.

The gene calls are TRBV12-2 and TRBJ2-5; TRBD1 was called by the table and not checked on the DNA. TRBV12-2 constitutes a pseudogene. CDR3 length equals 16 residues. The CDR3 spells CASRLNLTGARGTQYF. The CDR3 DNA sequence: TGTGCAAGTCGCTTAAACCTTACAGGGGCCCGGGGGACCCAGTACTTC.

V usage is TRBV2 and J usage is TRBJ1-1; D may be TRBD1 (5 bases). This CDR3 is built from 15 residues. Germline V gives CDR1 SNHLY, CDR2 FYNNEI. V was clipped by 8 bases and J by 0 bases, with 16 bases between them. The CDR3: CASRAGQIMNTEAFF. CDR3 DNA sequence: TGTGCCAGCCGAGCAGGGCAGATCATGAACACTGAAGCTTTCTTT. Supplemented by reference TRBV2 and TRBJ1-1, the full variable domain reads EPEVTQTPSHQVTQMGQEVILRCVPISNHLYFYWYRQILGQKVEFLVSFYNNEISEKSEIFDDQFSVERPDGSNFTLKIRSTKLEDSAMYFCASRAGQIMNTEAFFGQGTRLTVV.

V is TRBV7-9 and J is TRBJ2-7; TRBD2 agrees at 10 bases. Germline V CDR1 and CDR2: SEHNR, FQNEAQ (reference sequence). This CDR3 region has 15 residues. After removal of 4 bases from V and 7 bases from J, the junction contained 10 bases not matched to a gene. The DNA of the CDR3 is TGTGCCAGCAGCTCGTTACTAGCGGGAAAAAGTGAGCAGTACTTC. Its translation is CASSSLLAGKSEQYF.

The J gene is TRBJ1-6, the V gene TRBV7-9, with D possibly TRBD1 on 6 matching bases. V dropped 4 bases and J dropped 5 bases, with 12 bases sitting between them. CDR3 length: 15 amino acids. CDR1 and CDR2 (germline): SEHNR, FQNEAQ (reference sequence). The DNA of the CDR3 is TGTGCCAGCAGCTACTCCGGGACAAATAATTCACCCCTCCACTTT. Residues: CASSYSGTNNSPLHF.

This clone was observed a few times. The chain is built from TRBV27 and TRBJ1-1, with 7 bases identical to TRBD1. This CDR3 is 15 amino acids long. Germline assignment: CDR1 MNHEY and CDR2 SMNVEV (reference sequence). J gave up 4 bases and V 1 base, and 6 bases lay outside the gene matches. The CDR3 DNA reads TGTGCCAGCAGTTTATACTTAGGGGGCGGCACTGAAGCTTTCTTT. Translated: CASSLYLGGGTEAFF.

This chain links TRBV28 with TRBJ2-7, with D possibly being TRBD2 (6 bases). This CDR3 contains 10 residues. Trimming shortened V by 8 bases and J by 7 bases, and 9 bases separated the two germline ends. Germline lookup yields CDR1 MDHEN and CDR2 SYDVKM. This CDR3 reads CASGRREQYF. In nucleotides, the CDR3 is TGTGCCAGCGGGAGGCGGGAGCAGTACTTC.

The chain uses TRBV2 and TRBJ2-6; weak D call: TRBD1 (7 bases). V lost 3 bases to trimming and J lost 0 bases, with 18 bases between them. The CDR3 contains 19 residues. Germline V gives CDR1 SNHLY, CDR2 FYNNEI. CDR3 sequence reads: CASSEAGTVRASGANVLTF. The CDR3 nucleotides are TGTGCCAGCAGTGAGGCGGGGACAGTGAGGGCCTCTGGGGCCAACGTCCTGACTTTC.

This chain joins TRBV2 and TRBJ2-5; D possibly corresponds to TRBD1 (6 bases). Germline CDR1 SNHLY, CDR2 FYNNEI. Trimming took 7 bases from V and 4 from J, leaving 13 bases between them. The CDR3 loop spans 13 amino acids. The CDR3 spells CASTRTERETQYF. In nucleotides, the CDR3 is TGTGCCAGCACCAGGACAGAGAGAGAGACCCAGTACTTC.

The chain links TRBV6-5 to TRBJ1-6, with a weak D call TRBD1 (5 bases). CDR1 and CDR2 from the germline V gene are MNHEY and SVGAGI. The CDR3 has 14 residues. The V end lost 7 bases, the J end lost 7 bases, and 14 bases lay between the germline ends. CDR3 amino acids: CASTSRTSNSPLHF. The CDR3, as DNA: TGTGCCAGCACCTCCCGGACAAGCAATTCACCCCTCCACTTT.

The chain combines TRBV10-3 with TRBJ2-7; the match to TRBD1 covers 10 bases. Germline V CDR1 and CDR2: ENHRY, SYGVKD. The CDR3 is made up of 12 amino acids. Trimming at V came to 10 bases and at J to 4 bases, leaving 4 bases not matched to a gene. The CDR3 sequence: CATSGQGYEQYF. CDR3 in DNA: TGTGCCACCTCGGGACAGGGGTACGAGCAGTACTTC.

CDR3 nucleotide sequence: TGCGCCAGCAGTCATCGAGGACAGGGGGACACCGGGGAGCTGTTTTTT. Translated: CASSHRGQGDTGELFF. V gene TRBV23-1 combines with J gene TRBJ2-2; 10 bases are shared with TRBD1. TRBV23-1 is treated as an ORF (open reading frame) with a function not yet certain. J was trimmed by 3 bases and V by 3 bases; bases with no gene match: 4. The CDR3 covers 16 residues.

The chain carries TRBV5-4 and TRBJ2-1; 9 bases line up with TRBD1. Per germline, CDR1 SGHNT and CDR2 YYREEE (reference sequence). This CDR3 region has 15 residues. Germline trimming cut 3 bases from V and 8 bases from J; bases unmatched to any gene: 9. The CDR3, as DNA: TGTGCCAGCAGCTCAACAGGGGGCGCGACGGATGAGCAGTTCTTC. This gives the protein CASSSTGGATDEQFF.